Listed here are 12 T cell receptor beta chains from one sample, sequenced in a study of T cell responses to AZD1222 COVID-19 vaccine. Clones were sequenced by immunoSEQ multiplex PCR, and TCRdb holds only the in-frame ones, with some missing. The sample carries 120,000 or so clones, over 75% recorded once. This material consisted of peripheral blood, taken on day 0 of AZD1222 vaccination. These receptor sequences come from an adult in good health.

V usage is TRBV6-1 and J usage is TRBJ1-5; D perhaps matches TRBD1 (5 bases). Germline assignment: CDR1 MNHNS and CDR2 SASEGT. V lost 4 bases to trimming and J lost 1 base, with 14 bases between them. CDR3 length equals 16 residues. As DNA, the CDR3 is TGTGCCAGCAGTGTGTTAGAGGGGATCAGCAATCAGCCCCAGCATTTT. It codes for CASSVLEGISNQPQHF.

The chain combines TRBV12-3 or TRBV12-4 with TRBJ1-2; possibly TRBD1 for D (5 bases). V was pared by 6 bases and J by 8 bases, with 10 bases between. There are 11 residues in the CDR3. CDR3 DNA sequence: TGTGCCAGCAGGGGACCCTTCGGCTACACCTTC. Translated: CASRGPFGYTF.

V gene TRBV6-5 combines with J gene TRBJ1-5; maybe TRBD1 (6 bases). Germline assignment: CDR1 MNHEY and CDR2 SVGAGI. The CDR3 has 12 amino acids. Trimming removed 7 bases from V and 10 bases from J, with 14 bases in between. The CDR3 loop is CASTGAQSPQHF. The CDR3 bases are TGTGCCAGCACAGGGGCCCAATCTCCCCAGCATTTT.

This sequence joins TRBV18 and TRBJ1-5, with 8 nucleotides matching TRBD1. In germline, CDR1 is KGHSH, CDR2 LQKENI. The length of the CDR3 is 15 residues. Trimming at V came to 0 bases and at J to 7 bases, leaving 5 bases not matched to a gene. The CDR3: CASSPPGTGQQPQHF. CDR3 coding DNA: TGTGCCAGCTCACCACCAGGGACAGGACAGCAGCCCCAGCATTTT. Variable domain in full (rest from reference TRBV18 and TRBJ1-5): NAGVMQNPRHLVRRRGQEARLRCSPMKGHSHVYWYRQLPEEGLKFMVYLQKENIIDESGMPKERFSAEFPKEGPSILRIQQVVRGDSAAYFCASSPPGTGQQPQHFGDGTRLSIL.

The gene calls are TRBV23-1 and TRBJ1-5; possible D gene TRBD1, 5 bases. TRBV23-1 is an ORF, and what it does is uncertain. Trimming pared 0 bases from V and 6 bases from J, leaving 9 bases between. This CDR3 spans 14 amino acids. This CDR3 is CASSQSGTCQPQHF. The CDR3 bases are TGCGCCAGCAGTCAATCAGGGACCTGTCAGCCCCAGCATTTT.

The chain recombines TRBV5-6 with TRBJ2-1; 14 bases map to TRBD2. This CDR3 spans 17 amino acids. Germline V gene sequence: CDR1 SGHDT, CDR2 YYEEEE. The junction had 7 bases not matched to a gene; V was cut back by 3 bases and J by 5 bases. CDR3 loop: CASSSRLAGGPHNEQFF. The CDR3, as DNA: TGTGCCAGCAGCTCGAGACTAGCGGGAGGGCCACACAATGAGCAGTTCTTC.

The chain joins TRBV4-3 to TRBJ1-1; 8 bases line up with TRBD1. Trimming removed 0 bases from V and 2 bases from J; junction bases left unmatched: 5. The germline V gene encodes CDR1 LGHNA and CDR2 YSLEER. The CDR3 runs to 16 residues. CDR3 amino acids: CASSQDLDRANTEAFF. The DNA for the CDR3 is TGCGCCAGCAGCCAAGATCTGGACAGGGCTAACACTGAAGCTTTCTTT.

V is TRBV6-2 or TRBV6-3 and J is TRBJ2-7; 11 nucleotides line up with TRBD2. V lost 6 bases and J lost 3; bases outside the gene matches: 7. Per germline, CDR1 MNHEY and CDR2 SVGEGT. This CDR3 spans 15 amino acids. The CDR3 here is CASSPSGRPIYEQYF. The CDR3 region has the DNA TGTGCCAGCAGCCCTAGCGGGAGGCCCATCTACGAGCAGTACTTC.

This sequence joins TRBV5-1 and TRBJ2-7; 11 nucleotides align to TRBD2. This CDR3 has 15 residues. Trimming removed 2 bases from V and 3 bases from J; junction bases left unmatched: 4. The germline gives CDR1 SGHRS, CDR2 YFSETQ. The CDR3 DNA follows: TGCGCCAGCAGCTTTACTAGCGGGGGTGTCTACGAGCAGTACTTC. This codes for CASSFTSGGVYEQYF.

This rearrangement joins TRBV6-2 or TRBV6-3 to TRBJ2-7; TRBD1 agrees at 9 bases. Germline lookup yields CDR1 MNHEY and CDR2 SVGEGT. The CDR3 runs 15 residues. The junction had 12 bases not matched to a gene; V was cut back by 4 bases and J by 8 bases. The CDR3: CASSSPGQGSPKQYF. DNA for the CDR3: TGTGCCAGCAGTTCCCCGGGACAGGGATCCCCCAAGCAGTACTTC.

The V gene is TRBV5-1, the J gene TRBJ2-1, with TRBD1 matching over 9 bases. The CDR3 contains 13 residues. The germline CDR1 and CDR2 sequences are SGHRS and YFSETQ. Trimming took 5 bases from V and 6 from J; bases not matched to a gene: 3. The CDR3 loop is CASRRTGANEQFF. DNA of the CDR3: TGCGCCAGCAGGCGGACAGGGGCCAATGAGCAGTTCTTC.

This clone appeared a single time. The rearrangement links TRBV7-9 to TRBJ2-6; the D call may be TRBD1 or TRBD2 (7 bases each). Germline V gene lookup returns CDR1 SEHNR and CDR2 FQNEAQ (reference sequence). V gave up 5 bases and J gave up 4 bases, with 12 bases separating them. The CDR3 has 15 amino acids. CDR3 region: CASSGRGLGANVLTF. CDR3 nucleotides: TGTGCCAGCAGCGGGAGGGGGCTCGGGGCCAACGTCCTGACTTTC.